What follows are 14 T cell receptor beta chains derived from one specimen sequenced in a study of T cell clonality in common variable immunodeficiency. The method was immunoSEQ multiplex PCR; TCRdb's version includes in-frame clones alone and lacks a portion of them. There are roughly 32,000 clones in the sample, none observed a single time. Study-level findings and limits: Common variable immunodeficiency TCR beta sequences reportedly had fewer deletions and N-nucleotide insertions.

Their target antigens are unknown. The sequenced sample was peripheral blood mononuclear cells. The source of these receptors is a human donor with common variable immunodeficiency.

This clone showed up just a few times. The read stops 3 residues short of the end of the CDR3; the missing end is completed from the germline J gene. The V gene is TRBV6-2 or TRBV6-3, the J gene TRBJ2-2; 8 nucleotides align to TRBD1. The V gene end was trimmed by 3 bases and the J gene end by 7 bases; junction bases not matched to a gene: 7. The CDR3 runs 15 residues. CDR1 MNHEY and CDR2 SVGEGT come from the germline V gene. The CDR3 here is CASSYPSGGSGELFF. The DNA read from the CDR3 is TGTGCCAGCAGTTATCCTTCAGGGGGCAGCGGGGAG.

This clone was found a few times. Coverage ceases 3 residues before the CDR3 finishes, and the germline J gene fills in the end. The rearrangement joins TRBV19 to TRBJ2-3; TRBD2 agrees at 8 bases. V was clipped by 7 bases and J by 3 bases; unmatched bases: 3. The CDR3 spans 13 residues. CDR1 is LNHDA, CDR2 SQIVND, per germline (reference sequence). The covered CDR3 bases are TGTGCCAGTAACGGACTAGCAACAGATACG. The encoded protein is CASNGLATDT. The CDR3 in full is CASNGLATDTQYF.

At least ten counts were recorded for this clone. The CDR3 end lies 3 residues beyond the end of the read and is filled in from the germline J gene. The V and J genes are TRBV28 and TRBJ1-1; 8 bases match TRBD1. V lost 8 bases to trimming and J lost 6 bases; unmatched junction nucleotides: 11. Looked up from germline, CDR1 is MDHEN and CDR2 is SYDVKM. CDR3 size: 14 residues. CDR3: CASETGGFSPEAFF. The DNA read from the CDR3 is TGTGCCAGCGAAACAGGGGGATTTTCCCCTGAA.

In its sample, this clone was seen many times. The read ends 3 residues early relative to the CDR3; the germline J gene fills the gap. This sequence joins TRBV6-1 and TRBJ2-3; 9 bases are shared with TRBD2. There are 14 residues in the CDR3. From germline, CDR1 is MNHNS and CDR2 SASEGT. J gave up 1 base and V 4 bases, and 0 bases lay outside the gene matches. The CDR3 spells CASSGLAGTDTQYF. Partial CDR3 DNA: TGTGCCAGCAGTGGACTAGCGGGCACAGATACG.

This clone was counted many times. The read comes to an end 3 residues before the CDR3 does, leaving the germline J gene to fill in the end. The chain recombines TRBV5-1 with TRBJ2-5, with D maybe TRBD1 (6 bases). Trimming removed 0 bases from V and 2 bases from J, with 11 bases in between. CDR1 SGHRS and CDR2 YFSETQ come from the germline V gene. This CDR3 comprises 15 residues. The DNA read from the CDR3 is TGCGCCAGCAGCTTGGTGGCAGGGGTACAAGAGACC. This gives the protein CASSLVAGVQET. The full CDR3 sequence reads CASSLVAGVQETQYF. The whole variable domain, filled in from reference TRBV5-1 and TRBJ2-5, reads KAGVTQTPRYLIKTRGQQVTLSCSPISGHRSVSWYQQTPGQGLQFLFEYFSETQRNKGNFPGRFSGRQFSNSRSEMNVSTLELGDSALYLCASSLVAGVQETQYFGPGTRLLVL.

This clone was detected ten times or more. The read ends 3 residues before the CDR3 terminus; that terminus is restored from the germline J gene. The V call is TRBV20-1, the J call TRBJ2-3; 8 bases match TRBD2. The germline gives CDR1 DFQATT, CDR2 SNEGSKA (reference sequence). The CDR3 sequence is 13 residues long. V lost 5 bases to trimming and J lost 5 bases; unmatched junction nucleotides: 6. Partial CDR3 DNA: TGCAGTGCTCCAAGCGGGAGTGGAGATACG. It encodes CSAPSGSGDT. The CDR3 reads in full as CSAPSGSGDTQYF.

This clone showed up many times. The read terminates 3 residues ahead of where the CDR3 ends, so the germline J gene completes it. The genes are TRBV5-1 and TRBJ1-1; 8 nucleotides agree with TRBD1. Looked up from germline, CDR1 is SGHRS and CDR2 is YFSETQ. Trimming cost V 2 bases and J 1 base; bases outside gene matches: 1. The CDR3 contains 14 residues. The CDR3 reads CASSFGQGNTEAFF. The sequenced part of the CDR3 DNA is TGCGCCAGCAGCTTTGGACAGGGGAACACTGAA. Supplemented by reference TRBV5-1 and TRBJ1-1, the full variable domain reads KAGVTQTPRYLIKTRGQQVTLSCSPISGHRSVSWYQQTPGQGLQFLFEYFSETQRNKGNFPGRFSGRQFSNSRSEMNVSTLELGDSALYLCASSFGQGNTEAFFGQGTRLTVV.

This clone was found many times. The sequenced fragment ends 3 residues before the CDR3 boundary, so the rest is inferred from the germline J gene. The chain is built from TRBV5-1 and TRBJ2-3; tentatively, D is TRBD2 (5 bases). CDR1 and CDR2 (germline): SGHRS, YFSETQ. The CDR3 sequence is 14 residues long. V gave up 0 bases and J gave up 4 bases, with 9 bases separating them. The CDR3 sequence is CASSLGQRADTQYF. The sequenced CDR3 bases are TGCGCCAGCAGCTTGGGGCAGAGGGCAGATACG.

Notes on this clone: The read is 3 residues too short to cover the CDR3 end, so that end is filled in from the germline J gene. The V gene is TRBV19, the J gene TRBJ2-7, with a possible D match to TRBD2 (5 bases). This CDR3 contains 14 residues. V was shortened by 3 bases and J by 3 bases, with 12 bases between the two germline ends. Germline values: CDR1 LNHDA, CDR2 SQIVND (reference sequence). The CDR3 spells CASSIDGEYYEQYF. The DNA read from the CDR3 is TGTGCCAGTAGTATCGACGGGGAATACTACGAG.

This clone was found a few times. The CDR3 extends 3 residues past the end of the read, so its final part is completed from the germline J gene. The rearrangement joins TRBV7-8 to TRBJ2-1, with TRBD2 matching over 14 bases. The CDR3 is made up of 16 amino acids. Germline V lookup: CDR1 SGHVS, CDR2 FQNEAQ. V lost 1 base, J lost 7 bases, and 3 bases stayed unmatched. CDR3 DNA (partial): TGTGCCAGCAGCTTAGTCCGGACTAGCGGGAGGAATGAG. Its translation: CASSLVRTSGRNE. The whole CDR3 reads CASSLVRTSGRNEQFF.

The sample holds many counts of this clone. The read ends 3 residues before the CDR3 terminus; that terminus is restored from the germline J gene. This chain links TRBV20-1 with TRBJ2-3; TRBD2 agrees at 8 bases. Germline V gene lookup returns CDR1 DFQATT and CDR2 SNEGSKA (reference sequence). The CDR3 length is 14 residues. The ends lost 5 bases at V and 6 bases at J; junction bases unmatched: 10. The CDR3 sequence: CSAPKSGRDDTQYF. The sequenced part of the CDR3 DNA is TGCAGTGCTCCCAAGAGCGGGAGAGATGATACG.

There are many counts of this clone. The DNA ends 3 residues before the CDR3 does, and the rest of the CDR3 is filled in from the germline J gene. This chain connects TRBV30 to TRBJ1-1, with D maybe TRBD1 (6 bases). The CDR3 totals 13 residues. Trimming left V 2 bases short and J 3 bases short, with 10 bases between. Germline lookup yields CDR1 GTSNPN and CDR2 SVGIG (reference sequence). The covered CDR3 bases are TGTGCCTGGAGTCCAGGGGAACACACTGAA. Translated, it gives CAWSPGEHTE. The full CDR3 protein is CAWSPGEHTEAFF.

This clone was seen a handful of times. The read gets to within 3 residues of the CDR3 end, and the germline J gene fills in the rest. V and J are TRBV19 and TRBJ1-1, with no clear D. CDR1 LNHDA and CDR2 SQIVND come from the germline V gene (reference sequence). Trimming shortened V by 6 bases and J by 4 bases, and 12 bases separated the two germline ends. The CDR3 consists of 13 residues. The CDR3 spells CASSANSGTEAFF. The part of the CDR3 DNA that was read is TGTGCCAGTAGCGCTAATTCGGGCACTGAA.

This clone has ten or more counts. From the germline J gene comes the end of the CDR3, since the read stops 3 residues before it. The chain links TRBV6-1 to TRBJ1-6; possibly TRBD1 for D (5 bases). Germline V gene sequence: CDR1 MNHNS, CDR2 SASEGT. Between the trimmed V and J ends, which lost 3 bases and 5 bases, there was a span of 5 bases. The CDR3 runs 13 residues. The CDR3 DNA, read in part, is TGTGCCAGCAGTGACAGGGATAATTCACCC. Protein sequence: CASSDRDNSP. The whole CDR3 is CASSDRDNSPLHF.